This entry lists 7 T cell receptor beta chains sequenced from one sample in a study of blood T cell repertoires in COVID-19 (dated by TCRdb to 2018 to 2020). Library prep was done by the immunoSEQ multiplex PCR assay. In TCRdb, the immuneACCESS table is reduced to in-frame sequences with V and J assigned. These tables do not hold every clone; where another copy was compared, an unresolved V gene accounts for under half, and the others remain unexplained. The sample table contains roughly 700,000 clones; only one count was recorded for 90% of them. Of the sample, about 0.26% falls within the top ten clones. The sample was peripheral blood. These receptors all come from a woman aged 18-35 years with acute or convalescent COVID-19.

This chain uses TRBV2 with TRBJ1-1; 10 positions match TRBD1. The junction had 11 bases not matched to a gene; V was cut back by 5 bases and J by 5 bases. The CDR3 has 16 amino acids. CDR1 and CDR2 from the germline V gene are SNHLY and FYNNEI. As DNA, the CDR3 is TGTGCCAGCAGTCAAAGCGCCGGGACAGGGGTTACTGAAGCTTTCTTT. Residues: CASSQSAGTGVTEAFF.

This sequence joins TRBV2 and TRBJ2-2, with a tentative D call TRBD1 (6 bases). The CDR3 spans 14 residues. Per the germline V gene, CDR1 is SNHLY and CDR2 is FYNNEI. V lost 2 bases to trimming and J lost 7 bases, with 11 bases between them. The CDR3 DNA reads as TGTGCCAGCAGTGAAAAAACAGGGAGCGGGGAGCTGTTTTTT. Translation: CASSEKTGSGELFF.

This clone was seen more than once but under ten times. The V gene is TRBV4-3, the J gene TRBJ1-2; D perhaps matches TRBD1 (5 bases). V was shortened by 0 bases and J by 2 bases, with 16 bases between the two germline ends. The germline V gene encodes CDR1 LGHNA and CDR2 YSLEER. CDR3 length: 17 residues. The CDR3 reads CASSQEGVPEGNYGYTF. The CDR3 region has the DNA TGCGCCAGCAGCCAAGAGGGCGTTCCGGAGGGGAACTATGGCTACACCTTC.

J is TRBJ1-2 and V is TRBV29-1; D call uncertain. Germline V CDR1 and CDR2: SQVTM, ANQGSEA. Trimming removed 4 bases from V and 3 bases from J, with 12 bases in between. The CDR3 runs to 13 residues. The CDR3 nucleotides are TGCAGCGTTGTAGTCCCTTCGGACTATGGCTACACCTTC. It yields the protein CSVVVPSDYGYTF. Filled out from reference TRBV29-1 and TRBJ1-2, the complete variable domain reads SAVISQKPSRDICQRGTSLTIQCQVDSQVTMMFWYRQQPGQSLTLIATANQGSEATYESGFVIDKFPISRPNLTFSTLTVSNMSPEDSSIYLCSVVVPSDYGYTFGSGTRLTVV.

CDR3 amino acids: CASSFRQGLWVTGYTF. CDR3 nucleotides: TGTGCCAGCAGCTTTAGACAGGGGCTTTGGGTTACGGGCTACACCTTC. This sequence joins TRBV5-6 and TRBJ1-2, with 8 bases identical to TRBD1. The CDR3 totals 16 residues. Germline CDR1 and CDR2: SGHDT and YYEEEE. Losses at the gene ends were 2 bases for V and 8 bases for J; bases not matched to a gene: 14.

The chain employs TRBV6-2 or TRBV6-3 and TRBJ2-6; D is undetermined. The CDR3 totals 15 residues. Between the trimmed V and J ends, which lost 0 bases and 0 bases, there was a span of 3 bases. Germline V lookup: CDR1 MNHEY, CDR2 SVGEGT. In DNA form, the CDR3 reads TGTGCCAGCAGTTACTCCAGCTCTGGGGCCAACGTCCTGACTTTC. Its protein is CASSYSSSGANVLTF.

This clone was seen a single time. The gene calls are TRBV4-3 and TRBJ1-6; 9 bases align to TRBD1. J lost 10 bases, V lost 5 bases, and 6 bases had no gene match. Looked up from germline, CDR1 is LGHNA and CDR2 is YSLEER. The CDR3 length is 14 residues. The chain's CDR3 is CASSAGTGLSPLHF. The CDR3 DNA reads TGCGCCAGCAGCGCCGGGACAGGGTTATCACCCCTCCACTTT.